One sample yielded the 30 T cell receptor beta chains listed below, sequenced in a study of blood T cell repertoires in COVID-19. Produced via immunoSEQ multiplex PCR; TCRdb's table is partial and in-frame only. The data hold approximately 130,000 clones, with roughly 69% observed a single time. Sequencing input: peripheral blood. The receptor set was obtained from a woman aged 70-85 years with acute or convalescent COVID-19.

The chain joins TRBV7-9 to TRBJ2-7; 10 bases fit TRBD1. CDR3 length equals 13 residues. Germline CDR1 and CDR2: SEHNR and FQNEAQ (reference sequence). Losses at the gene ends were 5 bases for V and 6 bases for J; bases not matched to a gene: 4. The CDR3 reads CASSPWTGGEQYF. The CDR3, as DNA: TGTGCCAGCAGCCCCTGGACAGGGGGCGAGCAGTACTTC.

The rearrangement links TRBV6-5 to TRBJ2-7, with 10 positions matching TRBD1. J was trimmed by 4 bases and V by 4 bases; bases with no gene match: 7. Germline values: CDR1 MNHEY, CDR2 SVGAGI. This CDR3 has 15 residues. This CDR3 is CASSSSGQGRYEQYF. Written as DNA, the CDR3 is TGTGCCAGCAGTTCGTCGGGACAGGGGCGTTACGAGCAGTACTTC.

The J gene is TRBJ1-4, the V gene TRBV6-5; 7 bases are a match to TRBD1. J gave up 1 base and V 6 bases, and 5 bases lay outside the gene matches. The CDR3 totals 15 residues. Germline assignment: CDR1 MNHEY and CDR2 SVGAGI. The CDR3 nucleotides are TGTGCCAGCAGCAACACAGGGGTAACTAATGAAAAACTGTTTTTT. It specifies CASSNTGVTNEKLFF.

The V and J genes are TRBV5-1 and TRBJ1-6, with 7 nucleotides matching TRBD1. Germline-derived CDR1 and CDR2 are SGHRS and YFSETQ. The V gene end was trimmed by 5 bases and the J gene end by 7 bases; junction bases not matched to a gene: 6. The CDR3 covers 14 residues. For the CDR3, the DNA is TGCGCCAGCAGAGAACAGGGGATGAATTCACCCCTCCACTTT. Protein: CASREQGMNSPLHF.

This sequence joins TRBV6-5 and TRBJ2-1; D perhaps matches TRBD1 (5 bases). The CDR3 runs to 16 residues. From germline, CDR1 is MNHEY and CDR2 SVGAGI. V was clipped by 3 bases and J by 0 bases, with 12 bases between them. The CDR3 here is CASSYAGRSSYNEQFF. The CDR3 DNA reads TGTGCCAGCAGTTATGCAGGGCGAAGCTCCTACAATGAGCAGTTCTTC.

This clone was counted a single time. J is TRBJ2-7 and V is TRBV5-1; D remains unclear. The CDR3 spans 15 residues. Looked up from germline, CDR1 is SGHRS and CDR2 is YFSETQ. The V and J ends lost 1 base and 0 bases respectively, with 11 bases between them. As DNA, the CDR3 is TGCGCCAGCAGCTTGCACAACAGCCACTCCTACGAGCAGTACTTC. Residues: CASSLHNSHSYEQYF.

The J gene is TRBJ2-3, the V gene TRBV6-5; TRBD2 agrees at 10 bases. V shed 0 bases and J 6 bases; nucleotides not matched to a gene: 6. The CDR3 loop spans 16 amino acids. Germline CDR1 is MNHEY and CDR2 is SVGAGI. The CDR3 spells CASSYSVTSGWDTQYF. CDR3 coding DNA: TGTGCCAGCAGTTACTCCGTGACTAGCGGGTGGGATACGCAGTATTTT.

V and J are TRBV7-3 and TRBJ2-3; 13 bases are a match to TRBD2. This CDR3 has 15 residues. The V gene end was trimmed by 2 bases and the J gene end by 6 bases; junction bases not matched to a gene: 2. From germline, CDR1 is SGHTA and CDR2 FQGTGA. For the CDR3, the DNA is TGTGCCAGCAGCTTAGGACTAGCGGGAGTTGATACGCAGTATTTT. Its protein product is CASSLGLAGVDTQYF.

In this sample, this clone turned up once. The chain carries TRBV5-4 and TRBJ1-3; no definite D call. Between the trimmed V and J ends, which lost 0 bases and 0 bases, there was a span of 10 bases. CDR3 length: 16 amino acids. Germline assignment: CDR1 SGHNT and CDR2 YYREEE (reference sequence). The DNA for the CDR3 is TGTGCCAGCAGCTTGGACAGCTCTTTCTCTGGAAACACCATATATTTT. Its translation is CASSLDSSFSGNTIYF.

This rearrangement joins TRBV19 to TRBJ2-7; perhaps TRBD1 as D (6 bases). Between the trimmed V and J ends, which lost 1 base and 4 bases, there was a span of 8 bases. The CDR3 is 13 residues long. CDR1 LNHDA and CDR2 SQIVND come from the germline V gene (reference sequence). The CDR3 DNA reads TGTGCCAGTAGTATAGTGGACAGTTACGAGCAGTACTTC. This codes for CASSIVDSYEQYF.

The gene calls are TRBV9 and TRBJ1-6; D call uncertain. From germline, CDR1 is SGDLS and CDR2 YYNGEE. Trimming took 3 bases from V and 6 from J, leaving 13 bases between them. CDR3 length: 15 residues. CDR3 amino acids: CASSARAGINSPLHF. The CDR3 nucleotides read TGTGCCAGCAGCGCCCGGGCGGGGATTAATTCACCCCTCCACTTT.

This chain's CDR3 is CASSPGAGDGGYTF. CDR3 sequence (DNA): TGTGCCAGCTCACCAGGGGCAGGGGATGGAGGCTACACCTTC. The chain uses TRBV18 and TRBJ1-2; maybe TRBD1 (6 bases). Germline V gene lookup returns CDR1 KGHSH and CDR2 LQKENI. The CDR3 runs to 14 residues. Deletions cut 2 bases from V and 8 bases from J, with 15 bases between.

This chain joins TRBV6-5 and TRBJ1-2; 8 bases map to TRBD1. The CDR3 runs to 16 residues. Germline V gene lookup returns CDR1 MNHEY and CDR2 SVGAGI. The junction had 7 bases not matched to a gene; V was cut back by 2 bases and J by 2 bases. The CDR3 DNA sequence: TGTGCCAGCAGTTACGTCGGACAGGGCGAGAACTATGGCTACACCTTC. Its protein is CASSYVGQGENYGYTF.

The rearrangement links TRBV7-2 to TRBJ2-7, with D tentatively TRBD1 (6 bases). Germline loops: CDR1 SGHTA, CDR2 FQGNSA. The V gene lost 5 bases and the J gene lost 0 bases, with 14 bases spanning the gap. The CDR3 is 15 residues long. The CDR3 DNA sequence: TGTGCCAGCAGCCTAGAACAGGGTATCTCCTACGAGCAGTACTTC. It codes for CASSLEQGISYEQYF. The variable domain in full, completed from reference TRBV7-2 and TRBJ2-7, reads GAGVSQSPSNKVTEKGKDVELRCDPISGHTALYWYRQSLGQGLEFLIYFQGNSAPDKSGLPSDRFSAERTGGSVSTLTIQRTQQEDSAVYLCASSLEQGISYEQYFGPGTRLTVT.

The rearrangement joins TRBV9 to TRBJ2-7, with 11 bases identical to TRBD2. The CDR3 is 17 amino acids. V shed 0 bases, J shed 6 bases, and the junction held 11 bases outside the gene matches. CDR1 and CDR2 from the germline V gene are SGDLS and YYNGEE. The CDR3 sequence is CASSVDTSGGLRSEQYF. CDR3 DNA: TGTGCCAGCAGCGTAGATACTAGCGGGGGACTCCGGTCCGAGCAGTACTTC. The variable domain in full, with the rest retrieved from reference TRBV9 and TRBJ2-7, is DSGVTQTPKHLITATGQRVTLRCSPRSGDLSVYWYQQSLDQGLQFLIQYYNGEERAKGNILERFSAQQFPDLHSELNLSSLELGDSALYFCASSVDTSGGLRSEQYFGPGTRLTVT.

The V call is TRBV14, the J call TRBJ2-3, with TRBD1 matching 9 bases. The ends lost 0 bases at V and 2 bases at J; junction bases unmatched: 6. CDR3 length: 17 residues. CDR1 is SGHDN and CDR2 is FVKESK in the germline V gene. CDR3: CASSQEGDRAHTDTQYF. As DNA, the CDR3 is TGTGCCAGCAGCCAAGAAGGGGACAGGGCCCACACAGATACGCAGTATTTT.

The gene calls are TRBV15 and TRBJ1-2; the D gene is possibly TRBD1 (6 bases). With 0 bases removed from V and 7 bases from J, the gap between germline ends came to 12 bases. The germline CDR1 and CDR2 sequences are LNHNV and YYDKDF (reference sequence). The CDR3 runs to 14 residues. CDR3: CATSRDLGAVGYTF. CDR3 coding DNA: TGTGCCACCAGCAGAGATCTGGGGGCAGTTGGCTACACCTTC.

By frequency in the sample, this clone is medium-sized. The genes are TRBV4-1 and TRBJ1-5; no clear D gene. Trimming removed 3 bases from V and 4 bases from J, with 10 bases in between. The CDR3 is made up of 14 amino acids. The V gene's germline CDR1 is MGHRA and CDR2 YSYEKL. As DNA, the CDR3 is TGCGCCAGCAGCCAGGCAGGTACGAATCAGCCCCAGCATTTT. As protein: CASSQAGTNQPQHF.

This rearrangement joins TRBV2 to TRBJ2-5; possibly TRBD2 for D (6 bases). Trimming cost V 0 bases and J 6 bases, with 11 bases left between them. Germline lookup yields CDR1 SNHLY and CDR2 FYNNEI. This CDR3 has 14 residues. CDR3 in DNA: TGTGCCAGCAGTGAAGCGACTAGTTGGCAGACCCAGTACTTC. Translated: CASSEATSWQTQYF.

The chain uses TRBV5-1 and TRBJ2-5; 10 positions match TRBD1. CDR1 and CDR2 (germline): SGHRS, YFSETQ. V was clipped by 4 bases and J by 7 bases; unmatched bases: 13. The CDR3 length is 16 residues. CDR3 sequence reads: CASSPKGQGSSGTQYF. CDR3 sequence (DNA): TGCGCCAGCAGCCCCAAGGGACAGGGGTCGTCAGGGACCCAGTACTTC. Complete variable domain (other parts from reference TRBV5-1 and TRBJ2-5): KAGVTQTPRYLIKTRGQQVTLSCSPISGHRSVSWYQQTPGQGLQFLFEYFSETQRNKGNFPGRFSGRQFSNSRSEMNVSTLELGDSALYLCASSPKGQGSSGTQYFGPGTRLLVL.

V usage is TRBV7-9 and J usage is TRBJ1-1; 12 bases match TRBD1. The V segment lost 4 bases and the J segment 4 bases; nucleotides outside the gene matches: 4. The CDR3 sequence is 15 residues long. Germline V gene sequence: CDR1 SEHNR, CDR2 FQNEAQ (reference sequence). This CDR3 reads CASSSGQGAITEAFF. Here the CDR3 DNA reads TGTGCCAGCAGCTCGGGACAGGGGGCTATCACTGAAGCTTTCTTT. The whole variable domain, filled in from reference TRBV7-9 and TRBJ1-1, reads DTGVSQNPRHKITKRGQNVTFRCDPISEHNRLYWYRQTLGQGPEFLTYFQNEAQLEKSRLLSDRFSAERPKGSFSTLEIQRTEQGDSAMYLCASSSGQGAITEAFFGQGTRLTVV.

The gene calls are TRBV30 and TRBJ2-7, with 7 bases matching TRBD2. The V segment lost 6 bases and the J segment 3 bases; nucleotides outside the gene matches: 11. The germline V gene encodes CDR1 GTSNPN and CDR2 SVGIG (reference sequence). The CDR3 is made up of 14 amino acids. CDR3 loop: CACHTPSGVYEQYF. The CDR3 DNA is TGTGCCTGCCATACCCCTAGCGGAGTCTACGAGCAGTACTTC.

The chain links TRBV12-3 or TRBV12-4 to TRBJ1-1; D perhaps matches TRBD1 (5 bases). V lost 7 bases to trimming and J lost 6 bases, with 12 bases between them. The length of the CDR3 is 12 residues. In DNA, the CDR3 is TGTGCCAGCAAAGACGGACAATCTGAAGCTTTCTTT. It specifies CASKDGQSEAFF.

The CDR3 coding sequence is TGTGCCAGCAGCGACAGGGGGGCTAACTATGGCTACACCTTC. This codes for CASSDRGANYGYTF. The chain combines TRBV5-6 with TRBJ1-2; 9 nucleotides line up with TRBD1. The CDR3 covers 14 residues. After removal of 4 bases from V and 0 bases from J, the junction contained 1 base not matched to a gene. CDR1 SGHDT and CDR2 YYEEEE come from the germline V gene.

This clone occurred once. The junction does not match germline at one end; this may be a read error. The chain combines TRBV6-5 with TRBJ1-5; D is possibly TRBD1 (5 bases). The CDR3 has 15 residues. The germline V gene has CDR1 MNHEY and CDR2 SVGAGI. The CDR3 DNA sequence: TGTGCCAGCAGTGACTCGACAGCCAGGTCCTTGCCCCAGCATTTT. Translated, it gives CASSDSTARSLPQHF.

The chain employs TRBV28 and TRBJ2-3; no reliable D call. Trimming pared 5 bases from V and 8 bases from J, leaving 11 bases between. Germline assignment: CDR1 MDHEN and CDR2 SYDVKM. The CDR3 is made up of 12 amino acids. The DNA of the CDR3 is TGTGCCAGCAGTCCCTACTCGGGTACGCAGTATTTT. This encodes CASSPYSGTQYF.

V gene TRBV18 combines with J gene TRBJ1-6, with D maybe TRBD1 (5 bases). Trimming removed 6 bases at V and 7 bases at J, with 7 bases between. Germline values: CDR1 KGHSH, CDR2 LQKENI. The CDR3 extends over 12 amino acids. In nucleotides, the CDR3 is TGTGCCAGCTCTTCAGGGAATTCACCCCTCCACTTT. Protein product: CASSSGNSPLHF.

The J gene is TRBJ1-5, the V gene TRBV6-1; possible D gene TRBD1, 5 bases. V lost 2 bases and J lost 0, with 8 bases in between. The CDR3 spans 15 residues. CDR1 and CDR2 from the germline V gene are MNHNS and SASEGT. The CDR3 is CASSEWGDSNQPQHF. The CDR3 DNA sequence: TGTGCCAGCAGTGAATGGGGGGATAGCAATCAGCCCCAGCATTTT.

The chain has TRBV6-5 and TRBJ1-2, with 8 bases aligning to TRBD1. The V gene's germline CDR1 is MNHEY and CDR2 SVGAGI. The V segment lost 2 bases and the J segment 3 bases; nucleotides outside the gene matches: 5. The CDR3 sequence is 15 residues long. CDR3 sequence: CASSYGQGSDYGYTF. The CDR3 nucleotides read TGTGCCAGCAGTTACGGACAGGGAAGCGACTATGGCTACACCTTC.

This clone has just a few counts. This chain links TRBV3-1 (or the pseudogene TRBV3-2) with TRBJ2-7, with a weak D call TRBD1 (5 bases). Trimming shortened V by 1 base and J by 5 bases, and 12 bases separated the two germline ends. The CDR3 is made up of 14 amino acids. The germline V gene has CDR1 LGHDT and CDR2 YNNKEL (reference sequence). The CDR3 sequence: CASSQGQGTNEQYF. CDR3 DNA: TGTGCCAGCAGCCAAGGGCAGGGTACCAACGAGCAGTACTTC.